These 22 T cell receptor beta chains share one sample of origin, sequenced in a study of Ad26.COV2.S vaccination and SARS-CoV-2 variants. Profiled with immunoSEQ multiplex PCR; TCRdb holds only in-frame clones, not every one. There are 350,000 to 400,000 clones in the sample; around 91% occur only once, and around 1.8% lies in the top ten. Stated treatment: approximately 18 received Ad26.COV2.S at low or high dose, single or two shots; 5 received placebo; per-sample allocation not given. Material that was analyzed had been drawn on day 63 after the first vaccine or placebo injection. Specimen: peripheral blood, collected in a trial of Ad26.COV2.S vaccine versus placebo. The receptor source for this set is a person aged 18-60 years who received the Ad26.COV2.S COVID-19 vaccine or a placebo.

This clone was counted a few times. The chain recombines TRBV4-1 with TRBJ2-3; D is perhaps TRBD2 (6 bases). The CDR3 is 14 amino acids. The germline V gene encodes CDR1 MGHRA and CDR2 YSYEKL. The V end was cut by 6 bases, the J end by 1 base, with 11 bases between. CDR3 in DNA: TGCGCCAGCAGGACGGGAGTGGGCACAGATACGCAGTATTTT. The encoded protein is CASRTGVGTDTQYF.

The chain combines TRBV7-2 with TRBJ2-7, with D possibly TRBD1 on 5 matching bases. The CDR3 has 13 amino acids. Germline loops: CDR1 SGHTA, CDR2 FQGNSA. Trimming took 6 bases from V and 3 from J, leaving 12 bases between them. CDR3: CASSLDNGYEQYF. The CDR3 nucleotides are TGTGCCAGCAGTCTGGACAATGGCTACGAGCAGTACTTC.

The chain links TRBV30 to TRBJ2-5; D possibly corresponds to TRBD1 (6 bases). Trimming shortened V by 1 base and J by 6 bases, and 9 bases separated the two germline ends. Per germline, CDR1 GTSNPN and CDR2 SVGIG (reference sequence). This CDR3 has 12 amino acids. CDR3 sequence reads: CAWSGQDQTQYF. For the CDR3, the DNA is TGTGCCTGGAGTGGACAGGACCAGACCCAGTACTTC.

This rearrangement joins TRBV11-2 to TRBJ2-7; 7 bases agree with TRBD2. V dropped 5 bases and J dropped 7; count of bases not matched to a gene: 17. In germline, CDR1 is SGHAT, CDR2 FQNNGV. The CDR3 is 16 amino acids. The CDR3 loop is CASSPSGGSRIREQYF. The CDR3, as DNA: TGTGCCAGCAGCCCAAGCGGCGGGAGCCGGATCAGGGAGCAGTACTTC.

The chain is built from TRBV4-1 and TRBJ2-7, with no clear D. This CDR3 contains 14 residues. CDR1 and CDR2 from the germline V gene are MGHRA and YSYEKL. V was cut by 1 base and J by 4 bases, with 11 bases left in between. CDR3 loop: CASSQGGRVYEQYF. The CDR3 nucleotides read TGCGCCAGCAGCCAAGGGGGTAGGGTTTACGAGCAGTACTTC.

V gene TRBV12-3 or TRBV12-4 combines with J gene TRBJ1-1; unclear D gene. CDR3 length: 13 amino acids. Trimming stripped 5 bases from V and 0 bases from J, with 7 bases between. As DNA, the CDR3 is TGTGCCAGCAGTCTCAGCATGAACACTGAAGCTTTCTTT. Residues: CASSLSMNTEAFF.

The chain employs TRBV4-3 and TRBJ1-5, with D hard to call. V was trimmed by 1 base and J by 4 bases, leaving 14 bases between them. The CDR3 runs 16 residues. Germline CDR1 is LGHNA and CDR2 is YSLEER. CDR3 protein: CASSQGRTVGNQPQHF. CDR3 nucleotides: TGCGCCAGCAGCCAAGGAAGGACGGTTGGAAATCAGCCCCAGCATTTT.

The J gene is TRBJ2-2, the V gene TRBV28; 9 nucleotides match TRBD1. V lost 7 bases, J lost 6 bases, and 6 bases stayed unmatched. This CDR3 has 14 residues. Germline CDR1 reads MDHEN; CDR2 reads SYDVKM. DNA for the CDR3: TGTGCCAGCACCTCGGGACAGGGTGCCGGGGAGCTGTTTTTT. It yields the protein CASTSGQGAGELFF.

The chain links TRBV6-2 or TRBV6-3 to TRBJ2-3; the D is unclear. The germline gives CDR1 MNHEY, CDR2 SVGEGT. This CDR3 region has 14 residues. V was pared by 0 bases and J by 6 bases, with 10 bases between. The CDR3 nucleotides read TGTGCCAGCAGTTACTCGGACCCAATCGATACGCAGTATTTT. Translating it yields CASSYSDPIDTQYF.

This sequence joins TRBV21-1 and TRBJ2-5; the table gives TRBD1 as D, unverified against the DNA. TRBV21-1 is termed a pseudogene. There are 16 residues in the CDR3. The CDR3 DNA reads TGTGCCAGCAGCAAAGCTAGGGACAGGGGTCCAGAGACCCAGTACTTC. Amino acid sequence: CASSKARDRGPETQYF.

This chain uses TRBV6-5 with TRBJ1-2; weak D call: TRBD1 (5 bases). Looked up from germline, CDR1 is MNHEY and CDR2 is SVGAGI. The CDR3 is made up of 12 amino acids. V was trimmed by 2 bases and J by 6 bases, leaving 7 bases between them. The DNA of the CDR3 is TGTGCCAGCAGTTACAGGGGAGATGGCTACACCTTC. It encodes CASSYRGDGYTF.

V and J are TRBV5-1 and TRBJ2-7, with 9 bases lining up with TRBD2. J gave up 3 bases and V 0 bases, and 13 bases lay outside the gene matches. The CDR3 sequence is 18 residues long. Germline-derived CDR1 and CDR2 are SGHRS and YFSETQ. CDR3 residues: CASSLVPSGINQLYEQYF. In DNA form, the CDR3 reads TGCGCCAGCAGCTTGGTTCCTAGCGGGATTAATCAACTCTACGAGCAGTACTTC.

The chain uses TRBV5-1 and TRBJ2-3, with no clear D. The CDR3 spans 13 residues. V dropped 0 bases and J dropped 4 bases, with 6 bases sitting between them. Germline V gene data show CDR1 as SGHRS and CDR2 as YFSETQ. CDR3 nucleotides: TGCGCCAGCAGCTTGGGGTCCCCAGATACGCAGTATTTT. This encodes CASSLGSPDTQYF.

The chain is built from TRBV5-1 and TRBJ1-1, with D perhaps matching TRBD1 (5 bases). Trimming cost V 3 bases and J 1 base, with 16 bases left between them. The CDR3 has 16 residues. Germline V gene sequence: CDR1 SGHRS, CDR2 YFSETQ. The CDR3 loop reads CASSSKSGAGNTEAFF. The DNA of the CDR3 is TGCGCCAGCAGCTCGAAGTCCGGGGCGGGGAACACTGAAGCTTTCTTT.

V usage is TRBV29-1 and J usage is TRBJ2-1; 9 bases match TRBD1. With V trimmed by 7 bases and J by 1 base, 2 bases remained unmatched. This CDR3 has 13 residues. Germline CDR1 is SQVTM and CDR2 is ANQGSEA. The CDR3 here is CSAGQGSYNEQFF. The DNA for the CDR3 is TGCAGCGCTGGACAGGGGTCCTACAATGAGCAGTTCTTC.

The rearrangement uses TRBV12-3 or TRBV12-4 and TRBJ2-2; D is ambiguous. Between the trimmed V and J ends, which lost 10 bases and 5 bases, there was a span of 8 bases. The CDR3 loop spans 11 amino acids. The DNA for the CDR3 is TGTGCCACCTCTTCGACCGGGGAGCTGTTTTTT. It specifies CATSSTGELFF.

This clone was seen a few times. V is TRBV28 and J is TRBJ1-5, with a weak D call TRBD1 (5 bases). The germline V gene has CDR1 MDHEN and CDR2 SYDVKM. V was pared by 4 bases and J by 2 bases, with 12 bases between. The CDR3 is 15 amino acids. CDR3 coding DNA: TGTGCCAGCAGTTCGGTCGGCAGGGGCAATCAGCCCCAGCATTTT. Its translation: CASSSVGRGNQPQHF. The variable domain in full, completed from reference TRBV28 and TRBJ1-5, reads DVKVTQSSRYLVKRTGEKVFLECVQDMDHENMFWYRQDPGLGLRLIYFSYDVKMKEKGDIPEGYSVSREKKERFSLILESASTNQTSMYLCASSSVGRGNQPQHFGDGTRLSIL.

This clone has more than one count but fewer than ten. This chain joins TRBV30 and TRBJ1-6, with TRBD1 matching over 7 bases. Germline V gene lookup returns CDR1 GTSNPN and CDR2 SVGIG (reference sequence). The CDR3 spans 12 residues. Trimming took 4 bases from V and 10 from J; bases not matched to a gene: 4. CDR3 in DNA: TGTGCCTGGACCCAGGGGGTCTCACCCCTCCACTTT. It encodes CAWTQGVSPLHF.

The V call is TRBV27, the J call TRBJ2-1; TRBD1 might be the D (5 bases). Germline V CDR1 and CDR2: MNHEY, SMNVEV (reference sequence). This CDR3 region has 16 residues. Between the trimmed V and J ends, which lost 0 bases and 5 bases, there was a span of 14 bases. CDR3 in amino acids: CASSLSAGLPHNEQFF. As DNA, the CDR3 is TGTGCCAGCAGTTTATCGGCAGGGCTACCTCACAATGAGCAGTTCTTC.

The chain joins TRBV11-3 to TRBJ1-1; 7 nucleotides agree with TRBD1. Losses at the gene ends were 5 bases for V and 1 base for J; bases not matched to a gene: 7. The CDR3 has 15 residues. Germline loops: CDR1 SGHNT, CDR2 YENEEA. For the CDR3, the DNA is TGTGCCAGCAGCCGAACAGGGGACTCGAACACTGAAGCTTTCTTT. The encoded protein is CASSRTGDSNTEAFF.

This clone turned up a few times. The chain uses TRBV12-3 or TRBV12-4 and TRBJ2-2; 8 bases align to TRBD1. The CDR3 loop spans 13 amino acids. V was pared by 6 bases and J by 7 bases, with 4 bases of the junction left unmatched. The DNA of the CDR3 is TGTGCCAGCAGCCGACAGGGGAGCGGGGAGCTGTTTTTT. It translates to CASSRQGSGELFF.

In nucleotides, the CDR3 is TGTGCCAGCAGCACCCTTTACTGGGGGGCTGAAGCTTTCTTT. It codes for CASSTLYWGAEAFF. The chain carries TRBV21-1 and TRBJ1-1. TRBV21-1 is listed as a pseudogene. This CDR3 has 14 amino acids.